This T cell receptor beta chain was sequenced for a study of blood T cell repertoires in COVID-19 (dated by TCRdb to 2018 to 2021). Concerning the study at large: Samples from collaborators originated in the United States, Italy and Spain and spanned both the acute and convalescent phases of COVID-19. The material from the prospective study consisted of cDNA or gDNA derived from T cells, B-cell-depleted T cells, or PBMCs. Deeply sampled blood TCRbeta repertoires from subjects exposed to, actively infected with, or recovered from COVID-19 were included in the dataset. The repertoires were released in a freely available public database meant as a resource for research on the immune response to SARS-CoV-2. The samples were drawn from the first 160 participants of the ongoing ImmuneRACE study and from some 1,300 subjects provided by 6 global collaborators. Nearly every sample came with metadata listing a de-identified subject ID, COVID-19 status, age in years and sex. Where available, HLA class I and class II types were taken from metadata supplied by the sample provider and were not determined by assay-based typing. The paper as a whole reports these results and caveats: The amount of clinical and demographic metadata varied by source and participant and was provided uncurated.

Spanning cysteine to phenylalanine, the CDR3 consists of 12 amino acids. The DNA shown is the 36-base CDR3, in frame from base 1. The trim is 9 bases for V and 7 bases for J, with a gap of 15 bases between the germline ends. The immunoSEQ Assay, a bias-controlled multiplex PCR, was used to amplify TCRbeta CDR3 regions from genomic DNA. Processing in the source paper ran as follows. The number of nucleated cells in each sample was estimated from the amplification of reference gene primers within the assay. To quantify the absolute abundance of each unique TCRbeta CDR3 rearrangement, sequence reads were collapsed and filtered. For each sample, productive Simpson clonality was calculated as the square root of Simpson's diversity index over productive rearrangements. TCRdb limited this immuneACCESS table to in-frame rearrangements with V and J called. A share of clones is missing; checked studies link under half to unresolved V genes, and the rest is unexplained. V, J and clone size reflect that table, while D and trimming were determined from the DNA. A total of more than 300,000 clones appear in this sample, 85% to 90% of them only once. Together, the top ten hold more than 9% of the sample.

Participants in the prospective study were aged roughly 18 to 95 years, lived in some 24 United States geographic areas, and enrolled through a virtual design. Cohort assignment in the prospective study relied on participant-reported clinical history from a screening survey and a study questionnaire. For ImmuneRACE Cohort 3, a participant was defined as recovered based on two consecutive negative NP/OP PCR tests, clearance by a healthcare professional, or resolution of symptoms. Each participant in the prospective study had whole blood, serum and a nasopharyngeal or oropharyngeal swab collected by mobile phlebotomists. Participants in the prospective study had the option to provide additional blood draws and questionnaires over an approximately two-month period. Before DNA extraction, prospective study blood samples were shipped either frozen or at room temperature. Remarks on this clone: Its specific antigen is unknown. No base quality values were provided; no much bigger clone lies one nucleotide off.

This clonotype was sampled from a woman between 18 and 29 years old who had recovered from COVID-19. This chain is built from TRBV12-3 or TRBV12-4 and TRBJ1-1, and the D gene may be TRBD1, 5 bases matching. What was sequenced was PBMCs or T cells enriched from blood (not recorded which). Here is the DNA: TGTGCCAGAGGACGGGGGGGTAATGAAGCTTTCTTT. This encodes CARGRGGNEAFF.